These 29 T cell receptor beta chains came from one sample sequenced in a study of control samples from healthy donors and cancer patients. Measured with immunoSEQ multiplex PCR; TCRdb has only the in-frame clones, and not every one. The sample carries about 120,000 clones, 85% to 90% recorded once. The specimen sequenced was blood. The receptors originated from a man aged 25 to 40 in good health.

The chain links TRBV5-8 to TRBJ1-5; 8 nucleotides agree with TRBD1. V lost 0 bases, J lost 1 base, and 3 bases stayed unmatched. This CDR3 spans 16 amino acids. CDR1 is SGHTS, CDR2 YDEGEE, per germline. As DNA, the CDR3 is TGTGCCAGCAGCTTGGCCAGGGGGCGAAGCAATCAGCCCCAGCATTTT. Its protein product is CASSLARGRSNQPQHF.

V usage is TRBV30 and J usage is TRBJ2-2; 7 nucleotides line up with TRBD1. Trimming took 4 bases from V and 3 from J; bases not matched to a gene: 8. Germline CDR1 is GTSNPN and CDR2 is SVGIG (reference sequence). This CDR3 is built from 15 residues. CDR3 sequence (DNA): TGTGCCTGGAACCGACAGGGAGTGGACACCGGGGAGCTGTTTTTT. Amino acid sequence: CAWNRQGVDTGELFF.

The V and J genes are TRBV19 and TRBJ1-5, with 9 bases matching TRBD1. Germline V gives CDR1 LNHDA, CDR2 SQIVND (reference sequence). The CDR3 length is 15 residues. The trim removed 0 bases at V and 10 bases at J, leaving 7 bases unmatched. This CDR3 reads CASSIDGTGWGPQHF. The DNA for the CDR3 is TGTGCCAGTAGTATAGACGGGACAGGGTGGGGACCCCAGCATTTT.

The chain carries TRBV5-1 and TRBJ1-2; perhaps TRBD1 as D (6 bases). The CDR3 covers 12 residues. Trimming took off 2 bases at V and 7 bases at J, with 9 bases between the two ends. Germline lookup yields CDR1 SGHRS and CDR2 YFSETQ. The CDR3 reads CASSFTGSGYTF. The CDR3 nucleotides are TGCGCCAGCAGCTTCACAGGGAGTGGCTACACCTTC.

This clone was detected a few times. The chain employs TRBV10-3 and TRBJ1-1; D unclear. Germline V CDR1 and CDR2: ENHRY, SYGVKD. Trimming shortened V by 0 bases and J by 2 bases, and 10 bases separated the two germline ends. There are 15 residues in the CDR3. The CDR3 protein is CAISESRVVNTEAFF. In DNA, the CDR3 is TGTGCCATCAGTGAGTCTAGGGTCGTAAACACTGAAGCTTTCTTT.

The rearrangement uses TRBV25-1 and TRBJ2-5; possibly TRBD1 for D (5 bases). The V end lost 3 bases, the J end lost 4 bases, and 12 bases lay between the germline ends. The CDR3 spans 14 residues. CDR1 MGHDK and CDR2 SYGVNS come from the germline V gene. CDR3 in amino acids: CASSDRDGVETQYF. In DNA, the CDR3 is TGTGCCAGCAGTGACAGGGATGGGGTAGAGACCCAGTACTTC.

The sample holds one count of this clone. V gene TRBV30 combines with J gene TRBJ1-2, with 9 positions matching TRBD1. With 0 bases clipped from V and 6 bases from J, the junction kept 2 bases outside the gene matches. This CDR3 is 13 amino acids long. Germline lookup yields CDR1 GTSNPN and CDR2 SVGIG (reference sequence). The CDR3 nucleotides are TGTGCCTGGAGTGTGGGACAGGGAGATGGCTACACCTTC. Protein: CAWSVGQGDGYTF.

The V and J genes are TRBV7-3 and TRBJ2-5; D is perhaps TRBD2 (6 bases). The germline V gene encodes CDR1 SGHTA and CDR2 FQGTGA. CDR3 size: 15 residues. V was clipped by 2 bases and J by 4 bases, with 14 bases between them. The CDR3 region is CASSLFGPGGETQYF. The CDR3 bases are TGTGCCAGCAGCTTATTTGGACCCGGGGGAGAGACCCAGTACTTC.

The chain has TRBV2 and TRBJ1-2, with 9 positions matching TRBD1. The trim removed 5 bases at V and 3 bases at J, leaving 4 bases unmatched. CDR1 is SNHLY and CDR2 is FYNNEI in the germline V gene. The CDR3 contains 14 residues. For the CDR3, the DNA is TGTGCCAGCAGTCGGGACAGGGCGGACTATGGCTACACCTTC. This gives the protein CASSRDRADYGYTF.

This chain links TRBV2 with TRBJ1-6; the D is unclear. Trimming shortened V by 7 bases and J by 8 bases, and 15 bases separated the two germline ends. CDR1 is SNHLY and CDR2 is FYNNEI in the germline V gene. This CDR3 region has 14 residues. The CDR3 spells CASNSQALDSPLHF. Written as DNA, the CDR3 is TGTGCCAGCAACAGCCAGGCTCTGGATTCACCCCTCCACTTT.

This rearrangement joins TRBV5-1 to TRBJ2-1; D remains ambiguous. V gave up 4 bases and J gave up 5 bases, with 16 bases separating them. The CDR3 is 15 residues long. Germline CDR1 reads SGHRS; CDR2 reads YFSETQ. The CDR3 DNA reads as TGCGCCAGCAGCCCCGGGCAACAGACAAACAATGAGCAGTTCTTC. Protein: CASSPGQQTNNEQFF. The entire variable domain, with the rest obtained from reference TRBV5-1 and TRBJ2-1, is as follows: KAGVTQTPRYLIKTRGQQVTLSCSPISGHRSVSWYQQTPGQGLQFLFEYFSETQRNKGNFPGRFSGRQFSNSRSEMNVSTLELGDSALYLCASSPGQQTNNEQFFGPGTRLTVL.

Written as DNA, the CDR3 is TGTGCCAGCAGTGAGCTGGGACAGGCCTCTGGAAACACCATATATTTT. It is translated as CASSELGQASGNTIYF. This chain connects TRBV2 to TRBJ1-3; 8 nucleotides align to TRBD1. Losses at the gene ends were 3 bases for V and 0 bases for J; bases not matched to a gene: 4. From germline, CDR1 is SNHLY and CDR2 FYNNEI. This CDR3 has 16 residues.

The chain carries TRBV19 and TRBJ1-3, with D maybe TRBD1 (5 bases). Trimming left V 6 bases short and J 0 bases short, with 12 bases between. The CDR3 length is 15 residues. Germline V gene data show CDR1 as LNHDA and CDR2 as SQIVND (reference sequence). CDR3 in DNA: TGTGCCAGTAGACTCGACAGACTCTCTGGAAACACCATATATTTT. Its protein product is CASRLDRLSGNTIYF.

The V gene is TRBV7-9, the J gene TRBJ1-1; a weak D match, TRBD1 (6 bases). The CDR3 is 19 amino acids. Germline V gene sequence: CDR1 SEHNR, CDR2 FQNEAQ (reference sequence). The V end was cut by 6 bases, the J end by 1 base, with 27 bases between. The CDR3: CASSPPLPPRGWKNTEAFF. The DNA for the CDR3 is TGTGCCAGCAGTCCTCCCCTCCCGCCCAGGGGATGGAAGAACACTGAAGCTTTCTTT.

The count of this clone is one. The chain uses TRBV11-3 and TRBJ2-1; weak D call: TRBD1 (7 bases). The V end was cut by 0 bases, the J end by 5 bases, with 11 bases between. There are 15 residues in the CDR3. Per the germline V gene, CDR1 is SGHNT and CDR2 is YENEEA. The CDR3: CASSLDRGAHNEQFF. In DNA form, the CDR3 reads TGTGCCAGCAGCTTAGACAGGGGGGCCCACAATGAGCAGTTCTTC.

The gene calls are TRBV12-3 or TRBV12-4 and TRBJ1-2; TRBD1 matches at 7 bases. The CDR3 loop spans 13 amino acids. V lost 3 bases and J lost 7; bases outside the gene matches: 5. CDR3 region: CASSLRGLGGYTF. As DNA, the CDR3 is TGTGCCAGCAGTTTGAGGGGGCTGGGTGGCTACACCTTC.

The gene calls are TRBV5-8 and TRBJ1-2; TRBD1 agrees at 8 bases. Losses at the gene ends were 1 base for V and 2 bases for J; bases not matched to a gene: 4. The germline CDR1 and CDR2 sequences are SGHTS and YDEGEE. The CDR3 has 15 amino acids. The CDR3 spells CASSLIQGANYGYTF. The CDR3 DNA reads TGTGCCAGCAGCTTGATTCAGGGGGCGAACTATGGCTACACCTTC.

The chain joins TRBV6-2 or TRBV6-3 to TRBJ2-3; D unclear. Germline V gives CDR1 MNHEY, CDR2 SVGEGT. The CDR3 loop spans 12 amino acids. V gave up 2 bases and J gave up 6 bases, with 6 bases separating them. DNA of the CDR3: TGTGCCAGCAGTTACAGTCCGGATACGCAGTATTTT. Protein sequence: CASSYSPDTQYF.

This rearrangement joins TRBV6-6 to TRBJ1-4; possibly TRBD1 for D (6 bases). Trimming took off 10 bases at V and 0 bases at J, with 15 bases between the two ends. CDR1 is MNHNY and CDR2 is SVGAGI in the germline V gene (reference sequence). CDR3 size: 15 residues. CDR3 sequence: CATRGKGATNEKLFF. The CDR3, as DNA: TGTGCCACGAGAGGGAAGGGGGCAACTAATGAAAAACTGTTTTTT.

J is TRBJ2-7 and V is TRBV11-3; 9 nucleotides match TRBD1. The CDR3 is 14 residues long. CDR1 and CDR2 (germline): SGHNT, YENEEA. The ends lost 5 bases at V and 4 bases at J; junction bases unmatched: 6. CDR3 sequence (DNA): TGTGCCAGCAGCCCACCGGGACAGGGTTACGAGCAGTACTTC. Amino acid sequence: CASSPPGQGYEQYF. The full variable domain, in which reference TRBV11-3 and TRBJ2-7 provide the parts outside the CDR3, is EAGVVQSPRYKIIEKKQPVAFWCNPISGHNTLYWYLQNLGQGPELLIRYENEEAVDDSQLPKDRFSAERLKGVDSTLKIQPAELGDSAVYLCASSPPGQGYEQYFGPGTRLTVT.

The V and J genes are TRBV2 and TRBJ1-6; 7 nucleotides align to TRBD1. Trimming cost V 6 bases and J 7 bases; bases outside gene matches: 3. The CDR3 extends over 13 amino acids. Germline CDR1 SNHLY, CDR2 FYNNEI. CDR3 sequence (DNA): TGTGCCAGCAGAGAACAGGGGAATTCACCCCTCCACTTT. Protein sequence: CASREQGNSPLHF.

The chain links TRBV18 to TRBJ1-2, with D uncertain. Trimming removed 3 bases from V and 0 bases from J, with 8 bases in between. The germline gives CDR1 KGHSH, CDR2 LQKENI. The length of the CDR3 is 14 residues. The CDR3 protein is CASSPIESNYGYTF. The CDR3 DNA is TGTGCCAGCTCACCCATAGAATCTAACTATGGCTACACCTTC.

The chain is built from TRBV5-1 and TRBJ1-2; D is perhaps TRBD1 (5 bases). Germline V gene lookup returns CDR1 SGHRS and CDR2 YFSETQ. This CDR3 comprises 15 residues. V was pared by 4 bases and J by 4 bases, with 17 bases between. This chain's CDR3 is CASSPDKGVGYGYTF. CDR3 in DNA: TGCGCCAGCAGCCCGGACAAGGGCGTGGGCTATGGCTACACCTTC. Full variable domain (remainder filled in from reference TRBV5-1 and TRBJ1-2): KAGVTQTPRYLIKTRGQQVTLSCSPISGHRSVSWYQQTPGQGLQFLFEYFSETQRNKGNFPGRFSGRQFSNSRSEMNVSTLELGDSALYLCASSPDKGVGYGYTFGSGTRLTVV.

The gene calls are TRBV6-5 and TRBJ1-5; D remains ambiguous. Germline loops: CDR1 MNHEY, CDR2 SVGAGI. V dropped 6 bases and J dropped 7 bases, with 19 bases sitting between them. The CDR3 has 15 amino acids. This CDR3 is CASRPTPSTGQPQHF. CDR3 nucleotide sequence: TGTGCCAGCAGACCGACGCCCTCTACGGGGCAGCCCCAGCATTTT.

This clone was counted a single time. The chain combines TRBV11-1 with TRBJ1-6; 7 positions agree with TRBD1. The germline V gene has CDR1 SGHAT and CDR2 FQDESV (reference sequence). The CDR3 consists of 14 residues. The J segment lost 8 bases and the V segment lost 6 bases, leaving 7 bases of the junction unmatched. CDR3 sequence reads: CASSRQGRDSPLHF. In DNA, the CDR3 is TGTGCCAGCAGTCGACAGGGAAGAGATTCACCCCTCCACTTT.

The chain couples TRBV19 to TRBJ1-1; D not resolved. CDR3 length: 17 amino acids. V lost 1 base and J 4 bases, leaving 19 bases between the germline ends. Germline-derived CDR1 and CDR2 are LNHDA and SQIVND (reference sequence). The CDR3 DNA reads as TGTGCCAGTAGTATAGTCCCCTCACAGCCCCGGCCCACTGAAGCTTTCTTT. This sequence encodes CASSIVPSQPRPTEAFF.

The chain uses TRBV6-5 and TRBJ1-6; 10 positions match TRBD1. Germline CDR1 reads MNHEY; CDR2 reads SVGAGI. V lost 2 bases and J lost 10; bases outside the gene matches: 8. The CDR3 is 16 residues long. This chain's CDR3 is CASSYIPGQGTSPLHF. The CDR3, as DNA: TGTGCCAGCAGTTACATTCCGGGACAGGGGACCTCACCCCTCCACTTT.

V usage is TRBV4-2 and J usage is TRBJ1-5; a weak D match, TRBD1 (5 bases). This CDR3 has 16 residues. Germline CDR1 and CDR2: LGHNA and YNFKEQ. V dropped 0 bases and J dropped 5 bases, with 14 bases sitting between them. CDR3: CASSQDIARGDQPQHF. In DNA form, the CDR3 reads TGTGCCAGCAGCCAAGATATTGCGAGGGGAGATCAGCCCCAGCATTTT.

The J gene is TRBJ2-4, the V gene TRBV4-1; the match to TRBD1 covers 11 bases. Losses at the gene ends were 4 bases for V and 0 bases for J; bases not matched to a gene: 14. The germline CDR1 and CDR2 sequences are MGHRA and YSYEKL. This CDR3 has 20 amino acids. The CDR3 DNA sequence: TGCGCCAGCAGCCCTCTCCCGGGACAGGGGGGGTTACTAGCCAAAAACATTCAGTACTTC. This codes for CASSPLPGQGGLLAKNIQYF.